This entry is about one TCR beta chain. Its antigen is unknown. The data were produced by immunoSEQ multiplex PCR, yet TCRdb's version contains in-frame clones alone and is incomplete. This sample carries some 85,000 clones, 80% to 90% of them seen once, and the ten largest clones take less than 6%. This specimen belongs to a study of PD-1 blockade in mismatch repair-deficient tumors. Study-wide points: Tumor-resident clones, often absent from pretreatment blood, expanded after pembrolizumab and then contracted.

The CDR3 consists of 15 residues. Trimming removed 7 bases at V and 0 bases at J, with 13 bases between. The germline gives CDR1 MNHNY, CDR2 SVGAGI (reference sequence). PCR or immunohistochemistry showed mismatch repair deficiency in every enrolled patient. TCRs were sequenced from a few patients responding to pembrolizumab. This chain uses TRBV6-6 with TRBJ2-1; D may be TRBD2 (6 bases). The TCR sequence derives from an adult with mismatch repair-deficient cancer. Sequenced material: peripheral blood, taken 44 weeks after starting pembrolizumab. The CDR3 protein is CASKKRESSYNEQFF. In nucleotides, the CDR3 is TGTGCCAGCAAAAAACGGGAGAGCTCCTACAATGAGCAGTTCTTC.